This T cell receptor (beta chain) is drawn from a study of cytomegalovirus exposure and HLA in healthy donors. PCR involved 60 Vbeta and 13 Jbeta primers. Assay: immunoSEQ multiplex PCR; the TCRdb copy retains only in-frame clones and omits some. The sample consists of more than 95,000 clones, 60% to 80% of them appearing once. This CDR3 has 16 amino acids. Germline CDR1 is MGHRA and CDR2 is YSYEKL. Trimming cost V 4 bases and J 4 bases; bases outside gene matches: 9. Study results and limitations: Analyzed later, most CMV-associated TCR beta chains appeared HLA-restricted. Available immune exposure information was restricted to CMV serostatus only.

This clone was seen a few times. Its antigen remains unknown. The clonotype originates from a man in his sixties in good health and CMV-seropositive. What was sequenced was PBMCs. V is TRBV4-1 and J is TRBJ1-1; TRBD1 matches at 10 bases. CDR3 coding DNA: TGCGCCAGCAGCCCCACCCGGGACAGGGGCATCACTGAAGCTTTCTTT. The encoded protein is CASSPTRDRGITEAFF.